The 32 T cell receptor beta chains presented below share a single source sample, sequenced in a study of cytomegalovirus exposure and HLA in healthy donors. Clones were sequenced by immunoSEQ multiplex PCR, and TCRdb holds only the in-frame ones, with some missing. The sample has approximately 200,000 clones, around 88% seen once; the top ten hold over 2.5%. Sequenced material: PBMCs. The receptors were gathered from a woman younger than 30 in good health and CMV-seronegative.

The chain employs TRBV19 and TRBJ1-4; D may be TRBD1 (5 bases). V was trimmed by 6 bases and J by 5 bases, leaving 10 bases between them. Germline V gene sequence: CDR1 LNHDA, CDR2 SQIVND (reference sequence). CDR3 length equals 13 residues. CDR3 sequence reads: CASRGPGNEKLFF. CDR3 coding DNA: TGTGCCAGTAGGGGGCCAGGAAATGAAAAACTGTTTTTT.

The chain combines TRBV18 with TRBJ1-5; tentative D call: TRBD1 (6 bases). From germline, CDR1 is KGHSH and CDR2 LQKENI. The CDR3 runs 16 residues. Trimming took 1 base from V and 5 from J, leaving 15 bases between them. The CDR3, as DNA: TGTGCCAGCTCACCACTAGCCCCAGGGGTCGATCAGCCCCAGCATTTT. Translation: CASSPLAPGVDQPQHF.

V is TRBV7-8 and J is TRBJ2-1; 7 positions match TRBD2. V trimming: 6 bases; J trimming: 1 base; junction bases outside the gene matches: 12. CDR3 length: 17 residues. Looked up from germline, CDR1 is SGHVS and CDR2 is FQNEAQ. Here the CDR3 reads CASSPDRAGVSYNEQFF. The CDR3 nucleotides read TGTGCCAGCAGTCCCGATCGTGCGGGAGTTTCCTACAATGAGCAGTTCTTC.

The chain joins TRBV5-6 to TRBJ1-1; D is undetermined. V was pared by 4 bases and J by 1 base, with 5 bases between. Looked up from germline, CDR1 is SGHDT and CDR2 is YYEEEE. The CDR3 is 12 amino acids. CDR3 in amino acids: CASSAGNTEAFF. In nucleotides, the CDR3 is TGTGCCAGCAGCGCGGGGAACACTGAAGCTTTCTTT.

V and J are TRBV27 and TRBJ1-2, with TRBD1 as a possible D gene (6 bases). Germline-derived CDR1 and CDR2 are MNHEY and SMNVEV (reference sequence). The V gene lost 6 bases and the J gene lost 5 bases, with 13 bases spanning the gap. The CDR3 sequence is 13 residues long. This CDR3 reads CASSLGQTYGYTF. For the CDR3, the DNA is TGTGCCAGCAGCCTCGGACAGACTTATGGCTACACCTTC.

V usage is TRBV2 and J usage is TRBJ2-2, with 7 bases identical to TRBD2. The J segment lost 5 bases and the V segment lost 7 bases, leaving 10 bases of the junction unmatched. Germline CDR1 SNHLY, CDR2 FYNNEI. This CDR3 has 15 residues. The CDR3 is CASTRGERSTGELFF. The CDR3 coding sequence is TGTGCCAGCACCCGGGGGGAGAGGAGTACCGGGGAGCTGTTTTTT.

The chain couples TRBV27 to TRBJ2-1, with 13 bases lining up with TRBD2. The CDR3 is made up of 17 amino acids. The germline CDR1 and CDR2 sequences are MNHEY and SMNVEV (reference sequence). After removal of 5 bases from V and 7 bases from J, the junction contained 11 bases not matched to a gene. The CDR3 here is CASSPTAGLAGKNEQFF. CDR3 coding DNA: TGTGCCAGCAGTCCGACCGCGGGACTAGCGGGAAAAAATGAGCAGTTCTTC.

On this clone itself: The sample has other DNA sequences that encode this CDR3 too. The genes are TRBV27 and TRBJ2-7; D perhaps matches TRBD1 (6 bases). V gave up 6 bases and J gave up 7 bases, with 16 bases separating them. Germline V lookup: CDR1 MNHEY, CDR2 SMNVEV (reference sequence). The CDR3 length is 13 residues. CDR3 sequence: CASRQTGFYEQYF. In DNA form, the CDR3 reads TGTGCCAGCAGGCAGACAGGCTTCTATGAGCAGTACTTC.

The chain is built from TRBV4-3 and TRBJ2-7; D ambiguous. The CDR3 runs to 14 residues. Trimming shortened V by 3 bases and J by 6 bases, and 15 bases separated the two germline ends. Looked up from germline, CDR1 is LGHNA and CDR2 is YSLEER. The DNA of the CDR3 is TGCGCCAGCAGCCACCAGGCCCTTCCAGGCGAGCAGTACTTC. Translated, it gives CASSHQALPGEQYF.

The rearrangement links TRBV5-1 to TRBJ1-4; 7 bases map to TRBD1. The V segment lost 3 bases and the J segment 3 bases; nucleotides outside the gene matches: 5. Germline V gene data show CDR1 as SGHRS and CDR2 as YFSETQ. The CDR3 covers 15 residues. The CDR3 reads CASSSDRVSNEKLFF. In DNA, the CDR3 is TGCGCCAGCAGCTCCGACAGGGTTTCTAATGAAAAACTGTTTTTT.

The CDR3 DNA sequence: TGTGCCAGCACCCGCGGACTAGGAGGATACGAGCAGTACTTC. Encoded protein: CASTRGLGGYEQYF. This rearrangement joins TRBV27 to TRBJ2-7; 7 nucleotides agree with TRBD2. V dropped 7 bases and J dropped 4; count of bases not matched to a gene: 10. This CDR3 has 14 amino acids. Per germline, CDR1 MNHEY and CDR2 SMNVEV (reference sequence).

This chain uses TRBV7-9 with TRBJ2-3; TRBD2 aligns across 7 bases. The CDR3 covers 16 residues. Germline V gene data show CDR1 as SEHNR and CDR2 as FQNEAQ (reference sequence). V shed 4 bases, J shed 0 bases, and the junction held 7 bases outside the gene matches. CDR3 region: CASSSGGKHSTDTQYF. The CDR3 DNA reads TGTGCCAGCAGCTCCGGGGGGAAACACAGCACAGATACGCAGTATTTT.

V and J are TRBV6-1 and TRBJ2-7; tentatively, D is TRBD1 (5 bases). V was clipped by 4 bases and J by 2 bases, with 9 bases between them. Per germline, CDR1 MNHNS and CDR2 SASEGT. This CDR3 is 13 amino acids long. The CDR3 sequence: CASSVDKTYEQYF. The CDR3 nucleotides read TGTGCCAGCAGTGTGGACAAGACCTACGAGCAGTACTTC.

J is TRBJ1-1 and V is TRBV4-1, with D uncertain. V was clipped by 0 bases and J by 0 bases, with 20 bases between them. Germline V gene data show CDR1 as MGHRA and CDR2 as YSYEKL. The CDR3 is made up of 19 amino acids. The CDR3 coding sequence is TGCGCCAGCAGCCAAGATTCCGTGGCTCTTATGGCGGTGAACACTGAAGCTTTCTTT. It codes for CASSQDSVALMAVNTEAFF.

The DNA for the CDR3 is TGCGCCAGCAGCTTGGGGTCTGCAGACAATGAGCAGTTCTTC. This codes for CASSLGSADNEQFF. V gene TRBV5-1 combines with J gene TRBJ2-1; D gene uncertain. CDR1 and CDR2 from the germline V gene are SGHRS and YFSETQ. This CDR3 has 14 residues. V was shortened by 0 bases and J by 5 bases, with 9 bases between the two germline ends.

The chain is built from TRBV30 and TRBJ2-7; 9 bases are a match to TRBD1. The CDR3 runs 14 residues. The V segment lost 3 bases and the J segment 2 bases; nucleotides outside the gene matches: 5. Germline V gives CDR1 GTSNPN, CDR2 SVGIG (reference sequence). In DNA form, the CDR3 reads TGTGCCTGGAGCCGGGGACAGGGACCCTACGAGCAGTACTTC. This encodes CAWSRGQGPYEQYF.

The V gene is TRBV9, the J gene TRBJ2-1; 7 bases agree with TRBD1. The V and J ends lost 2 bases and 6 bases, in that order; junction bases with no gene match: 8. Germline-derived CDR1 and CDR2 are SGDLS and YYNGEE. The CDR3 is made up of 15 amino acids. The CDR3 DNA is TGTGCCAGCAGCGTGTCAGGCGCAGGGGGCAATGAGCAGTTCTTC. Amino acid sequence: CASSVSGAGGNEQFF.

This rearrangement joins TRBV19 to TRBJ1-3; weak D call: TRBD1 (6 bases). This CDR3 is built from 16 residues. V was trimmed by 6 bases and J by 1 base, leaving 16 bases between them. CDR1 LNHDA and CDR2 SQIVND come from the germline V gene (reference sequence). This CDR3 is CASSLLIGTSGNTIYF. In nucleotides, the CDR3 is TGTGCCAGTAGCCTGCTAATCGGGACATCTGGAAACACCATATATTTT.

Only one count was recorded for this clone. V is TRBV18 and J is TRBJ2-2; D ambiguous. Trimming took 2 bases from V and 3 from J, leaving 13 bases between them. CDR1 and CDR2 (germline): KGHSH, LQKENI. This CDR3 spans 16 amino acids. The CDR3 sequence is CASSPLAGVYTGELFF. In nucleotides, the CDR3 is TGTGCCAGCTCACCATTGGCAGGCGTCTACACCGGGGAGCTGTTTTTT.

The V gene is TRBV5-1, the J gene TRBJ2-7; D perhaps matches TRBD2 (6 bases). The V and J ends lost 0 bases and 5 bases respectively, with 15 bases between them. This CDR3 region has 15 residues. Germline V CDR1 and CDR2: SGHRS, YFSETQ. The CDR3 here is CASSLARRGFNEQYF. CDR3 coding DNA: TGCGCCAGCAGCTTGGCCAGACGGGGGTTTAACGAGCAGTACTTC.

The chain couples TRBV30 to TRBJ1-5; D call uncertain. The CDR3 has 14 amino acids. Germline CDR1 and CDR2: GTSNPN and SVGIG (reference sequence). The V gene lost 3 bases and the J gene lost 5 bases, with 14 bases spanning the gap. The CDR3 sequence is CAWSPRIRDQPQHF. The CDR3 DNA sequence: TGTGCCTGGAGCCCCCGGATACGGGATCAGCCCCAGCATTTT.

This chain uses TRBV11-1 with TRBJ2-1, with 8 bases matching TRBD1. CDR1 SGHAT and CDR2 FQDESV come from the germline V gene (reference sequence). V lost 5 bases, J lost 7 bases, and 10 bases stayed unmatched. This CDR3 has 15 amino acids. CDR3 bases: TGTGCCAGCAGCCCCAGGGACAGGCCGGGGAATGAGCAGTTCTTC. Protein product: CASSPRDRPGNEQFF.

This clone was seen more than once but under ten times. This chain connects TRBV4-2 to TRBJ1-2; possibly TRBD1 for D (5 bases). Germline CDR1 and CDR2: LGHNA and YNFKEQ. The germline V and J ends were trimmed by 3 bases and 3 bases, with 8 bases remaining between them. The CDR3 spans 13 residues. Here the CDR3 reads CASSQGPDYGYTF. CDR3 bases: TGTGCCAGCAGCCAGGGGCCGGACTATGGCTACACCTTC.

The V gene is TRBV19, the J gene TRBJ1-1, with D uncertain. V was clipped by 2 bases and J by 1 base, with 8 bases between them. In germline, CDR1 is LNHDA, CDR2 SQIVND (reference sequence). The CDR3 is made up of 14 amino acids. The CDR3: CASSIRSRNTEAFF. CDR3 DNA: TGTGCCAGTAGTATAAGGTCTAGGAACACTGAAGCTTTCTTT.

This chain links TRBV5-1 with TRBJ2-5, with 9 nucleotides matching TRBD1. Trimming removed 2 bases from V and 5 bases from J; junction bases left unmatched: 4. The CDR3 extends over 14 amino acids. Germline CDR1 reads SGHRS; CDR2 reads YFSETQ. The CDR3 DNA is TGCGCCAGCAGCTTACAGGGGGCGGGGGAGACCCAGTACTTC. Amino acids: CASSLQGAGETQYF.

CDR3 sequence: CASTYWSRQNTGELFF. For the CDR3, the DNA is TGTGCCAGCACTTATTGGTCCAGGCAGAACACCGGGGAGCTGTTTTTT. The chain uses TRBV28 and TRBJ2-2; D is unclear. The V and J ends lost 7 bases and 1 base respectively, with 16 bases between them. CDR3 size: 16 residues. In germline, CDR1 is MDHEN, CDR2 SYDVKM. The whole variable domain, filled in from reference TRBV28 and TRBJ2-2, reads DVKVTQSSRYLVKRTGEKVFLECVQDMDHENMFWYRQDPGLGLRLIYFSYDVKMKEKGDIPEGYSVSREKKERFSLILESASTNQTSMYLCASTYWSRQNTGELFFGEGSRLTVL.

This clone occurred once. V and J are TRBV4-3 and TRBJ2-2, with 14 bases matching TRBD2. Germline CDR1 is LGHNA and CDR2 is YSLEER. This CDR3 has 19 amino acids. The trim removed 6 bases at V and 5 bases at J, leaving 14 bases unmatched. The chain's CDR3 is CASSPGTSGRMGVTGELFF. The DNA of the CDR3 is TGCGCCAGCAGTCCCGGGACTAGCGGGAGAATGGGGGTGACCGGGGAGCTGTTTTTT.

This sequence joins TRBV7-9 and TRBJ1-2, with D possibly matching TRBD1 (5 bases). The V end lost 4 bases, the J end lost 0 bases, and 18 bases lay between the germline ends. The CDR3 is 17 amino acids. Germline assignment: CDR1 SEHNR and CDR2 FQNEAQ (reference sequence). The CDR3 region has the DNA TGTGCCAGCAGCTCAACCCATACCGGACACGCTAACTATGGCTACACCTTC. This codes for CASSSTHTGHANYGYTF.

For this clone: Sequence at one end of the junction differs from germline and may be a read error. V and J are TRBV7-7 and TRBJ2-1; a possible D gene is TRBD1 (6 bases). The CDR3 runs to 13 residues. CDR1 and CDR2 from the germline V gene are SSHAT and FNYEAQ (reference sequence). The CDR3 DNA reads as TGTGCTAGCAGCTCAAACAGGGATTCTGAGCAGTTCTTC. It translates to CASSSNRDSEQFF.

The chain links TRBV6-6 to TRBJ1-1, with a weak D call TRBD1 (6 bases). Per the germline V gene, CDR1 is MNHNY and CDR2 is SVGAGI (reference sequence). Trimming took off 7 bases at V and 4 bases at J, with 13 bases between the two ends. The CDR3 runs to 13 residues. In nucleotides, the CDR3 is TGTGCCAGCAATGGGGGGGGCCGCACTGAAGCTTTCTTT. As protein: CASNGGGRTEAFF.

The chain carries TRBV5-6 and TRBJ1-2, with 11 bases lining up with TRBD1. CDR3 size: 16 residues. V trimming: 3 bases; J trimming: 2 bases; junction bases outside the gene matches: 6. Germline CDR1 and CDR2: SGHDT and YYEEEE. CDR3 sequence (DNA): TGTGCCAGCAGCTCCCGGGACAGGGGGACGAACTATGGCTACACCTTC. Translated: CASSSRDRGTNYGYTF. Drawing the rest from reference TRBV5-6 and TRBJ1-2, the complete variable domain is DAGVTQSPTHLIKTRGQQVTLRCSPKSGHDTVSWYQQALGQGPQFIFQYYEEEERQRGNFPDRFSGHQFPNYSSELNVNALLLGDSALYLCASSSRDRGTNYGYTFGSGTRLTVV.

This rearrangement joins TRBV9 to TRBJ2-1, with unresolved D. CDR1 is SGDLS, CDR2 YYNGEE, per germline. With 0 bases removed from V and 0 bases from J, the gap between germline ends came to 10 bases. The CDR3 extends over 16 amino acids. The CDR3, as DNA: TGTGCCAGCAGCGTAGGGGTCCGGAGCTCCTACAATGAGCAGTTCTTC. This translates into CASSVGVRSSYNEQFF. The complete variable domain, with remaining parts taken from reference TRBV9 and TRBJ2-1, reads DSGVTQTPKHLITATGQRVTLRCSPRSGDLSVYWYQQSLDQGLQFLIQYYNGEERAKGNILERFSAQQFPDLHSELNLSSLELGDSALYFCASSVGVRSSYNEQFFGPGTRLTVL.